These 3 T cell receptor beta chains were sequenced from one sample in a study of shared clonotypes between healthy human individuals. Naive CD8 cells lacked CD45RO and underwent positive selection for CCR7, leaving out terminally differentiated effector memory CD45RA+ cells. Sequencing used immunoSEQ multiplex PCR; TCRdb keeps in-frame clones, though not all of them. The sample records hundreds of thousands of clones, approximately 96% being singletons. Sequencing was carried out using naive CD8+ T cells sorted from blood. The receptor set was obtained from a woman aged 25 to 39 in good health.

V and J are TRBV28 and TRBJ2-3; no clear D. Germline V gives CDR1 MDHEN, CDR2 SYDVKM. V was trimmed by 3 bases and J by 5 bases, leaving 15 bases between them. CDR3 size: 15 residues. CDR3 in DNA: TGTGCCAGCAGTTTGGGCGACATAAAGGGAGATACGCAGTATTTT. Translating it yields CASSLGDIKGDTQYF.

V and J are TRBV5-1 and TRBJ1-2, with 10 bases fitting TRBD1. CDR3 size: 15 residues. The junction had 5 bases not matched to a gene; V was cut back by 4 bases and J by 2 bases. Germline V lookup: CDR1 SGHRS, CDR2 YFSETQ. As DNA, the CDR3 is TGCGCCAGCAGCGCAGAGACAGGGGGCAACTATGGCTACACCTTC. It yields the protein CASSAETGGNYGYTF.

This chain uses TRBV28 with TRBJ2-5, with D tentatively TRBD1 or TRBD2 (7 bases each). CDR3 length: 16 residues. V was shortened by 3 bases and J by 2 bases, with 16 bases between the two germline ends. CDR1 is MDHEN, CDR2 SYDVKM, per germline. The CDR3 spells CASSFPPRGGQETQYF. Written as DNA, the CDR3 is TGTGCCAGCAGTTTCCCGCCCAGGGGGGGGCAAGAGACCCAGTACTTC.